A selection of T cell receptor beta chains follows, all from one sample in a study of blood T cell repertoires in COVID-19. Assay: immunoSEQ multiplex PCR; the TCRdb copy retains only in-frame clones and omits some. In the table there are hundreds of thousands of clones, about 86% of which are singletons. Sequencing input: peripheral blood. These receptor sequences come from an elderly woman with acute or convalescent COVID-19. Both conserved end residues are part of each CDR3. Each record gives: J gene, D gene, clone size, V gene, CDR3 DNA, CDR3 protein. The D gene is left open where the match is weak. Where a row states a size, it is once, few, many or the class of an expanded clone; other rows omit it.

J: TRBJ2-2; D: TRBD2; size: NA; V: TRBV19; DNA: TGTGCCAGTACCCCGACTAGCGGGGGGCCTAACACCGGGGAGCTGTTTTTT; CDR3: CASTPTSGGPNTGELFF
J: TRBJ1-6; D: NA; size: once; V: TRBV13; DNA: TGTGCCAGCAGCTTTCAGGGAAGGCGCAATTCACCCCTCCACTTT; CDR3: CASSFQGRRNSPLHF
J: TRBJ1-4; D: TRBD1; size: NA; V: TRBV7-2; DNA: TGTGCCAGCAGACAGGGGGCGCTTGCTAATGAAAAACTGTTTTTT; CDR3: CASRQGALANEKLFF
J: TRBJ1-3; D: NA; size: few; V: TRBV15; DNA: TGTGCCACCAGCCCTGGGAGGGGTCTCTCTGGAAACACCATATATTTT; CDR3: CATSPGRGLSGNTIYF
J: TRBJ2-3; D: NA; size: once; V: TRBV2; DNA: TGTGCCAGCAGCCCCGCTACCTCCCGGGATACGCAGTATTTT; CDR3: CASSPATSRDTQYF
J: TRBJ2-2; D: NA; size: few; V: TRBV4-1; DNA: TGCGCCAGCAGCCAAGGGATGGGGGCCACGAACACCGGGGAGCTGTTTTTT; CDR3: CASSQGMGATNTGELFF
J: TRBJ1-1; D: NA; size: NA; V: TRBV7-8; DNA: TGTGCCAGCAGCTTAGCCCCGGGGGAAGCTTTCTTT; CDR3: CASSLAPGEAFF
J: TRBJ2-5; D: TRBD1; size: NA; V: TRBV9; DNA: TGTGCCAGCAGCCTTTCGGGACAGGGGGGAGAGACCCAGTACTTC; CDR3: CASSLSGQGGETQYF
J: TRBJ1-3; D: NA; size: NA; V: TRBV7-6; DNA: TGTGCCAGCAGCCCCCTAACCCGGACTGCTCGCTCTGGAAACACCATATATTTT; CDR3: CASSPLTRTARSGNTIYF
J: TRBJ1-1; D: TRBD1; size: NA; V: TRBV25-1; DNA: TGTGCCAGCATCCCCGCCGGGACAGGCCCTGAAGCTTTCTTT; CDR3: CASIPAGTGPEAFF
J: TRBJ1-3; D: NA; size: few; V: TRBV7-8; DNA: TGTGCCAGCAGCCTTGAAGCGGACAGTAGAAGCACCATATATTTT; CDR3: CASSLEADSRSTIYF
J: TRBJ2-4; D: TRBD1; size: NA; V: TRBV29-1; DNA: TGCAGCGGTACGGACAGGGAAGCCAAAAACATTCAGTACTTC; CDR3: CSGTDREAKNIQYF
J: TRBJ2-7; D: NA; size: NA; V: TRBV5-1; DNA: TGCGCCAGCAGTTTTACCTGGGGGCGGTACGAGCAGTACTTC; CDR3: CASSFTWGRYEQYF
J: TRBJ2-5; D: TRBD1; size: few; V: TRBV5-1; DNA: TGCGCCAGCAGCCCAGGGACAGGGCGCAAAGAGACCCAGTACTTC; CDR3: CASSPGTGRKETQYF
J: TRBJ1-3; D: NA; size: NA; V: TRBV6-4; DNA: TGTGCCAGCAGTGGAGGCGGAGGCTCTGGAAACACCATATATTTT; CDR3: CASSGGGGSGNTIYF
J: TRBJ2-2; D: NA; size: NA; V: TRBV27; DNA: TGTGCCAGCAGTTTATCGATCGGGACGAACACCGGGGAGCTGTTTTTT; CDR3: CASSLSIGTNTGELFF
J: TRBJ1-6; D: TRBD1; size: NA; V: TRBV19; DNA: TGTGCCAGTAGTACTAGACAGGGACAAAATTCACCCCTCCACTTT; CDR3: CASSTRQGQNSPLHF
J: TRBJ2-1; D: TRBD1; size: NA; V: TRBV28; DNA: TGTGCCAGCAGTCCGCAGGGACAGATGCCCTACAATGAGCAGTTCTTC; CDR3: CASSPQGQMPYNEQFF
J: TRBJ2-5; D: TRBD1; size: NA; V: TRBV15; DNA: TGTGCCACCAGCACTGAGGGACAGCTCCAAGAGACCCAGTACTTC; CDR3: CATSTEGQLQETQYF
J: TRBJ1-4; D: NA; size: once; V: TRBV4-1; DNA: TGCGCCAGCAGCCAAAATCGGGGGTCTAATGAAAAACTGTTTTTT; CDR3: CASSQNRGSNEKLFF
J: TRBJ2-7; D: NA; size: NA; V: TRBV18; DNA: TGTGCCAGCTCACCGGTGCGGGACGAGCAGTACTTC; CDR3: CASSPVRDEQYF
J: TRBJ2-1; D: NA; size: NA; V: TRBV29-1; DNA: TGCAGCGTCGGGGGAGGCCCCAGCTCCTACAATGAGCAGTTCTTC; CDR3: CSVGGGPSSYNEQFF
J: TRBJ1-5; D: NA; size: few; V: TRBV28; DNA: TGTGCCAGCAGTTTAGGGGCCCCCAATCAGCCCCAGCATTTT; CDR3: CASSLGAPNQPQHF
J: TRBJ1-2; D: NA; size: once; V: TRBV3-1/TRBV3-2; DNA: TGTGCCAGCAGCCAAGCACAGGGTTTGGGTGGCTACACCTTC; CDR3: CASSQAQGLGGYTF
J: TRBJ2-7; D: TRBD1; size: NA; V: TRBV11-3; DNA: TGTGCCAGCAGCTTAGGGGCTGGGACAGGCTATTCCTACGAGCAGTACTTC; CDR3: CASSLGAGTGYSYEQYF
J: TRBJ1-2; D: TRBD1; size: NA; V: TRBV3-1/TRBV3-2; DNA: TGTGCCAGCAGCCAACGGACAGGGAATGGCTACACCTTC; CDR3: CASSQRTGNGYTF
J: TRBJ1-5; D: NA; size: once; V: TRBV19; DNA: TGTGCCAGTAGTATTGGGGGAGGTTTAAGGCAGCCCCAGCATTTT; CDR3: CASSIGGGLRQPQHF
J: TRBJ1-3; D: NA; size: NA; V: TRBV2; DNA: TGTGCCAGCACTTCAGACAGGTTCTCTGGAAACACCATATATTTT; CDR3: CASTSDRFSGNTIYF
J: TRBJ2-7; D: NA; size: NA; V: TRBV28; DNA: TGTGCCAGCAGTTTATGGGCCAGCTCCTACGAGCAGTACTTC; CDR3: CASSLWASSYEQYF
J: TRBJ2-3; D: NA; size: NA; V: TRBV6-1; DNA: TGTGCCAGCAGTGAAGCTTTGGACTTTTGGACAGATACGCAGTATTTT; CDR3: CASSEALDFWTDTQYF
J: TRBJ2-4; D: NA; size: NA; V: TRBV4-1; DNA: TGCGCCAGCAGCCAAGATAGAGGGCTTCTAGCCAAAAACATTCAGTACTTC; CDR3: CASSQDRGLLAKNIQYF
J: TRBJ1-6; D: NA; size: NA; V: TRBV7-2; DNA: TGTGCCAGCAGCTTACAACTCCCGGGTTCACCCCTCCACTTT; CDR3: CASSLQLPGSPLHF
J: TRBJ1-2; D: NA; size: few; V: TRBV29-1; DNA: TGCAGCTTCTTCCGGGGTGGCTATGGCTACACCTTC; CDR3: CSFFRGGYGYTF
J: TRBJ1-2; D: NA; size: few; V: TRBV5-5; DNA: TGTGCCAGCAGCTTGGAAGGACAGAAGGGAAGCTACACCTTC; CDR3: CASSLEGQKGSYTF
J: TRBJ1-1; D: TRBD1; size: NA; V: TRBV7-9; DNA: TGTGCCAGCAGCCTCGGGACAGCGATGAACACTGAAGCTTTCTTT; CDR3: CASSLGTAMNTEAFF
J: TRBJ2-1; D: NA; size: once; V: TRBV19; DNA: TGTGCCAGTAGTATCTCCCAGGACTACAATGAGCAGTTCTTC; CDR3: CASSISQDYNEQFF
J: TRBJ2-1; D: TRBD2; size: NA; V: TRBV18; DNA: TGTGCCAGCTCACCACAAGGACTAGCGGGTAGTGAGCAGTTCTTC; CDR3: CASSPQGLAGSEQFF
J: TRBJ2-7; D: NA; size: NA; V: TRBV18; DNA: TGTGCCAGCTCACCCTTGGGGCAGCCCTTGGAGCAGTACTTC; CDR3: CASSPLGQPLEQYF
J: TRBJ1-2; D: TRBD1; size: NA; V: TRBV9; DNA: TGTGCCAGCAGCGTAGATCCAAGGACAGGCGGCTACACCTTC; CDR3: CASSVDPRTGGYTF
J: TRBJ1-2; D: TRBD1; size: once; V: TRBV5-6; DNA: TGTGCCAGCCTACCCTATACCGGGACAGGGGCTTCTAACTATGGCTACACCTTC; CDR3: CASLPYTGTGASNYGYTF
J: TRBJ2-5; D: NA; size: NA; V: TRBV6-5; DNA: TGTGCCAGCAGGGGGCCGGGAGAGACCCAGTACTTC; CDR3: CASRGPGETQYF
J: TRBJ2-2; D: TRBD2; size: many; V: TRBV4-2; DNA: TGTGCCAGCAGCTACGGACTAGCGGTGGGGGAGCTGTTTTTT; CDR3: CASSYGLAVGELFF
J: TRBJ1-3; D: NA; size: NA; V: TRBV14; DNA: TGTGCCAGCAGTCCGGCCGGGGGAGTGCCAGGAAACACCATATATTTT; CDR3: CASSPAGGVPGNTIYF
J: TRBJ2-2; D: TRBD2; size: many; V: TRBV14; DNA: TGTGCCAGCAGCTCCCTAGCGGGGGGTCCATTGAACACCGGGGAGCTGTTTTTT; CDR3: CASSSLAGGPLNTGELFF
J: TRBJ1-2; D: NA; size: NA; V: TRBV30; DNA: TGTGCCTGGAGCGAGGTTCAGTTGCCGGGAGGCTACACCTTC; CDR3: CAWSEVQLPGGYTF
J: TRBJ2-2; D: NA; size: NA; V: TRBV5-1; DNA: TGCGCCAGCAGCTTTCAGGGGCGCGGCACCGGGGAGCTGTTTTTT; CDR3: CASSFQGRGTGELFF
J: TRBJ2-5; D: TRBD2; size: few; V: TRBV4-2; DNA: TGTGCCAGCAGCCAAGATATGGTCGGCACTAGCGGGGGACAGACCCAGTACTTC; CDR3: CASSQDMVGTSGGQTQYF
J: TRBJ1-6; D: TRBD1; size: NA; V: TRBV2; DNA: TGTGCCAGCCAAAAGACGGACAGGGATAATTCACCCCTCCACTTT; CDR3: CASQKTDRDNSPLHF
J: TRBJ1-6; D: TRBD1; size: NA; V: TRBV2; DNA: TGTGCCAGCAGTCCTGGGACAGGGCGGAATTCACCCCTCCACTTT; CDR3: CASSPGTGRNSPLHF
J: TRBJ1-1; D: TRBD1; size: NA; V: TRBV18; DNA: TGTGCCAGCTCAGCGACAGGGGGCGAGGGTGGTAACACTGAAGCTTTCTTT; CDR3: CASSATGGEGGNTEAFF
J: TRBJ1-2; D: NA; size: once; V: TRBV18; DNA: TGTGCCAGCTCACCACTTCCAGGGTTGGATGGCTACACCTTC; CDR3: CASSPLPGLDGYTF
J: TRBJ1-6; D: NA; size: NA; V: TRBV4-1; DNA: TGCGCCAGCAGCCAAGAAGGTTTGAGGTCACCCCTCCACTTT; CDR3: CASSQEGLRSPLHF
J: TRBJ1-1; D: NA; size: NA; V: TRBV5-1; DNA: TGCGCCAGCAGCCTTTGGGGGCTCGGTGAAGCTTTCTTT; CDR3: CASSLWGLGEAFF
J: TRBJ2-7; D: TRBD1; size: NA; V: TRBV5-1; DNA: TGCGCCAGCAGCTTGGGATTACAGGGGCTCGAGGAGCAGTACTTC; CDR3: CASSLGLQGLEEQYF